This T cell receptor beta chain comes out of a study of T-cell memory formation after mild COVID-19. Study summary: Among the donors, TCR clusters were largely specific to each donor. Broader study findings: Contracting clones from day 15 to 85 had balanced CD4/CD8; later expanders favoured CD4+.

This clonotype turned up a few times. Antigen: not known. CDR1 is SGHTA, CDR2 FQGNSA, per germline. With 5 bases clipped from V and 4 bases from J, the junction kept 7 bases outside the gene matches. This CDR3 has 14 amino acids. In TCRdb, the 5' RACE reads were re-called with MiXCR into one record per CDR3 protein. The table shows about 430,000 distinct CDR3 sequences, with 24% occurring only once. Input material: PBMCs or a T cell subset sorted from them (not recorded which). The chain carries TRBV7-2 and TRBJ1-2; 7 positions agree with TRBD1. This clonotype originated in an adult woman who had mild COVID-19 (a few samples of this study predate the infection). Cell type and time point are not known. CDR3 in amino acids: CASSPDRVGYGYTF. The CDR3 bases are TGTGCCAGCAGCCCAGACAGGGTTGGCTATGGCTACACCTTC.